This T cell receptor beta chain was observed in a study of shared clonotypes between healthy human individuals. In the study overall: Every donor yielded three CD4 naive, three CD4 memory, two CD8 naive and one CD8 memory plate.

In the naive CD8 group, cells lacked CD45RO and were positively selected for CCR7, so terminally differentiated effector memory CD45RA+ cells were left out. Assay used: immunoSEQ multiplex PCR; TCRdb lists only in-frame clones, some missing. The data show hundreds of thousands of clones, approximately 96% seen once. CDR3 length equals 13 residues. Germline V gene sequence: CDR1 LNHDA, CDR2 SQIVND (reference sequence). V was pared by 5 bases and J by 3 bases, with 10 bases between. Sequenced material: naive CD8+ T cells sorted from blood. This receptor was obtained from a woman under 40 in good health. V gene TRBV19 combines with J gene TRBJ1-1; D gene unclear. CDR3 amino acids: CASSLGMDTEAFF. The DNA for the CDR3 is TGTGCCAGTAGTCTCGGAATGGACACTGAAGCTTTCTTT.